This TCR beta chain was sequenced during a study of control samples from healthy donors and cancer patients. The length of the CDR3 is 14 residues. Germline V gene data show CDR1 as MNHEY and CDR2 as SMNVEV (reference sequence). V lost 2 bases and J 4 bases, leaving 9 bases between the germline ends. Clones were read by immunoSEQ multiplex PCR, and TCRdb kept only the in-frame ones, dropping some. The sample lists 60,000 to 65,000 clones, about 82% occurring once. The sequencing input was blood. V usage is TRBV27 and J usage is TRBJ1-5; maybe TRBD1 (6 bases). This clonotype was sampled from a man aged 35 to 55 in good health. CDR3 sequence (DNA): TGTGCCAGCAGTTTAGGGACAAGAAATCAGCCCCAGCATTTT. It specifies CASSLGTRNQPQHF.